These 12 T cell receptor beta chains came from one sample sequenced in a study of T-cell memory formation after mild COVID-19. From the 5' RACE reads, TCRdb called clonotypes with MiXCR, one entry per CDR3 protein. The sample lists hundreds of thousands of distinct CDR3 sequences, roughly a fifth occurring once. The sample taken for sequencing was PBMCs or a T cell subset sorted from them (not recorded which). The receptors derive from an adult woman who had mild COVID-19 (a few samples of this study predate the infection). Cell type and time point are not known.

This clonotype occurred a few times. The genes are TRBV5-1 and TRBJ2-5, with D tentatively TRBD1 or TRBD2 (5 bases each). Trimming removed 0 bases from V and 0 bases from J, with 15 bases in between. CDR1 is SGHRS, CDR2 YFSETQ, per germline. The CDR3 is made up of 17 amino acids. CDR3 sequence reads: CASSLASGTVDQETQYF. In DNA form, the CDR3 reads TGCGCCAGCAGCTTGGCCTCCGGGACGGTCGACCAAGAGACCCAGTACTTC.

This chain uses TRBV24-1 with TRBJ2-1; D perhaps matches TRBD1 (9 bases). V was cut by 1 base and J by 6 bases, with 18 bases left in between. The CDR3 extends over 17 amino acids. Germline V gives CDR1 KGHDR, CDR2 SFDVKD. The CDR3 reads CATSDFPGGTGINEQFF. In DNA, the CDR3 is TGTGCCACCAGTGATTTCCCGGGGGGGACAGGGATCAATGAGCAGTTCTTC.

The chain employs TRBV6-2 or TRBV6-3 and TRBJ1-4; D gene uncertain. Germline V gene data show CDR1 as MNHEY and CDR2 as SVGEGT. The CDR3 consists of 13 residues. V was shortened by 4 bases and J by 2 bases, with 5 bases between the two germline ends. The DNA for the CDR3 is TGTGCCAGCAGTTCGAGTACTAATGAAAAACTGTTTTTT. It specifies CASSSSTNEKLFF.

This clonotype appeared a few times. The gene calls are TRBV7-6 and TRBJ1-5; 11 nucleotides line up with TRBD1. V lost 0 bases to trimming and J lost 6 bases; unmatched junction nucleotides: 4. The CDR3 runs 16 residues. Germline assignment: CDR1 SGHVS and CDR2 FNYEAQ. The chain's CDR3 is CASSLAGGTGGQPQHF. CDR3 coding DNA: TGTGCCAGCAGCTTAGCCGGCGGGACAGGGGGTCAGCCCCAGCATTTT. Complete variable domain (other parts from reference TRBV7-6 and TRBJ1-5): GAGVSQSPRYKVTKRGQDVALRCDPISGHVSLYWYRQALGQGPEFLTYFNYEAQQDKSGLPNDRFSAERPEGSISTLTIQRTEQRDSAMYRCASSLAGGTGGQPQHFGDGTRLSIL.

The rearrangement uses TRBV29-1 and TRBJ1-2; 8 positions agree with TRBD1. This CDR3 has 13 amino acids. Germline lookup yields CDR1 SQVTM and CDR2 ANQGSEA. Germline trimming cut 3 bases from V and 7 bases from J; bases unmatched to any gene: 7. Here the CDR3 reads CSVDQGAFGGYTF. In nucleotides, the CDR3 is TGCAGCGTTGATCAGGGGGCATTTGGTGGCTACACCTTC.

This clonotype was detected a few times. The chain carries TRBV7-2 and TRBJ1-4; D perhaps matches TRBD1 (6 bases). The V end lost 7 bases, the J end lost 8 bases, and 17 bases lay between the germline ends. Looked up from germline, CDR1 is SGHTA and CDR2 is FQGNSA. CDR3 length equals 14 residues. The chain's CDR3 is CASTKDRGGEKLFF. CDR3 bases: TGTGCCAGCACCAAGGACCGAGGGGGGGAAAAACTGTTTTTT.

In its sample, this clonotype was seen a few times. The chain is built from TRBV2 and TRBJ1-2; D is ambiguous. The CDR3 runs 12 residues. V lost 3 bases and J 4 bases, leaving 6 bases between the germline ends. The germline V gene has CDR1 SNHLY and CDR2 FYNNEI. In DNA, the CDR3 is TGTGCCAGCAGTGATTTAGGCTATGGCTACACCTTC. It specifies CASSDLGYGYTF.

The chain recombines TRBV7-9 with TRBJ2-3; D is perhaps TRBD1 or TRBD2 (6 bases each). This CDR3 is built from 13 residues. The germline V gene encodes CDR1 SEHNR and CDR2 FQNEAQ (reference sequence). V lost 8 bases and J lost 6, with 15 bases in between. CDR3: CASPGAAEDTQYF. In DNA, the CDR3 is TGTGCCAGCCCGGGGGCCGCTGAGGATACGCAGTATTTT.

V is TRBV18 and J is TRBJ2-1, with 9 bases fitting TRBD1. This CDR3 has 14 residues. V lost 2 bases to trimming and J lost 7 bases; unmatched junction nucleotides: 3. Germline-derived CDR1 and CDR2 are KGHSH and LQKENI. The CDR3 is CASSPGTGLNEQFF. The CDR3 region has the DNA TGTGCCAGCTCACCAGGGACAGGGTTGAATGAGCAGTTCTTC.

The CDR3, as DNA: TGTGCCAGCAGCTTATCAGGGGAATGGCAGCCCCAGCATTTT. This translates into CASSLSGEWQPQHF. The rearrangement uses TRBV7-9 and TRBJ1-5; TRBD1 might be the D (6 bases). The CDR3 has 14 residues. The ends were cut back, 2 bases at V and 7 bases at J, with 12 bases in the middle. Looked up from germline, CDR1 is SEHNR and CDR2 is FQNEAQ (reference sequence).

This clonotype turned up a few times. The rearrangement links TRBV19 to TRBJ1-5; D is undetermined. Germline V gene data show CDR1 as LNHDA and CDR2 as SQIVND (reference sequence). CDR3 length equals 13 residues. V lost 0 bases and J 6 bases, leaving 6 bases between the germline ends. CDR3 coding DNA: TGTGCCAGTAGTATAGAGGTTACTCAGCCCCAGCATTTT. Protein sequence: CASSIEVTQPQHF.

This clonotype came up many times. This chain uses TRBV7-2 with TRBJ1-4; D may be TRBD1 (6 bases). Trimming took 9 bases from V and 8 from J, leaving 19 bases between them. Germline V gives CDR1 SGHTA, CDR2 FQGNSA. There are 14 residues in the CDR3. For the CDR3, the DNA is TGTGCCAGTCAGTCCCCAGGGGTTCGGGAAAAACTGTTTTTT. It translates to CASQSPGVREKLFF. Based on the CDR3 plus reference TRBV7-2 and TRBJ1-4, the full variable domain is GAGVSQSPSNKVTEKGKDVELRCDPISGHTALYWYRQSLGQGLEFLIYFQGNSAPDKSGLPSDRFSAERTGGSVSTLTIQRTQQEDSAVYLCASQSPGVREKLFFGSGTQLSVL.